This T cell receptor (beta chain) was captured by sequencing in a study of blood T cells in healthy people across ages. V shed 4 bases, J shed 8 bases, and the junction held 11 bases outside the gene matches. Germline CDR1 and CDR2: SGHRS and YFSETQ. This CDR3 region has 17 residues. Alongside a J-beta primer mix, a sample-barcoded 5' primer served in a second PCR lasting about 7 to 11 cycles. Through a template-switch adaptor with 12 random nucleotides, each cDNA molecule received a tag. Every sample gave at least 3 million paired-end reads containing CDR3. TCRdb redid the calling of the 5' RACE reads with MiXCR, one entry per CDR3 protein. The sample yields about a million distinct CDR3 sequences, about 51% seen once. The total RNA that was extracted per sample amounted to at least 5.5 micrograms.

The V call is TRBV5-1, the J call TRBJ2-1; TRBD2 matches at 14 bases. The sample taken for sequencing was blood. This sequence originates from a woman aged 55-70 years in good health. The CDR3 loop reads CASSHRLAGGPVDEQFF. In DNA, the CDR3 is TGCGCCAGCAGCCACCGACTAGCGGGAGGGCCAGTGGATGAGCAGTTCTTC.